Listed here are 25 T cell receptor beta chains from one sample, sequenced in a study of OX40 agonist ivuxolimab in advanced cancers. The method was immunoSEQ multiplex PCR; TCRdb's version includes in-frame clones alone and lacks a portion of them. The table has approximately 50,000 clones, around 83% seen once. Here the sequenced sample was CD4+ or CD8+ T cells sorted from blood, taken in a trial of the OX40 agonist ivuxolimab. Every receptor here comes from an adult with an advanced solid tumor such as melanoma, head and neck, liver or kidney cancer.

V and J are TRBV30 and TRBJ2-7, with 9 bases fitting TRBD1. CDR1 and CDR2 from the germline V gene are GTSNPN and SVGIG (reference sequence). The CDR3 totals 12 residues. With 3 bases clipped from V and 8 bases from J, the junction kept 5 bases outside the gene matches. Written as DNA, the CDR3 is TGTGCCTGGAGGCGACAGGGGGAAAAGCAGTACTTC. Encoded protein: CAWRRQGEKQYF.

The chain couples TRBV18 to TRBJ2-7; D not certain. Germline CDR1 KGHSH, CDR2 LQKENI. The length of the CDR3 is 13 residues. Trimming took off 3 bases at V and 2 bases at J, with 8 bases between the two ends. CDR3 residues: CASSPGNTYEQYF. CDR3 in DNA: TGTGCCAGCTCACCGGGCAACACCTACGAGCAGTACTTC. Filled out from reference TRBV18 and TRBJ2-7, the complete variable domain reads NAGVMQNPRHLVRRRGQEARLRCSPMKGHSHVYWYRQLPEEGLKFMVYLQKENIIDESGMPKERFSAEFPKEGPSILRIQQVVRGDSAAYFCASSPGNTYEQYFGPGTRLTVT.

V is TRBV29-1 and J is TRBJ1-1, with 8 positions matching TRBD1. Trimming at V came to 4 bases and at J to 7 bases, leaving 5 bases not matched to a gene. Germline V gene data show CDR1 as SQVTM and CDR2 as ANQGSEA. This CDR3 is 12 amino acids long. In DNA, the CDR3 is TGCAGCGTTGGAACCGGGACAGGTGAAGCTTTCTTT. Amino acids: CSVGTGTGEAFF.

V and J are TRBV5-4 and TRBJ2-1; no clear D. V was shortened by 7 bases and J by 4 bases, with 9 bases between the two germline ends. The CDR3 runs 12 residues. Germline V lookup: CDR1 SGHNT, CDR2 YYREEE (reference sequence). Here the CDR3 DNA reads TGTGCCAGCGGTAAGCCTTACAATGAGCAGTTCTTC. Amino acid sequence: CASGKPYNEQFF.

This chain uses TRBV29-1 with TRBJ2-5; the D is unclear. The V end lost 0 bases, the J end lost 4 bases, and 9 bases lay between the germline ends. The CDR3 spans 13 residues. Germline values: CDR1 SQVTM, CDR2 ANQGSEA. CDR3 loop: CSVEEPRGETQYF. The CDR3 bases are TGCAGCGTTGAAGAGCCTAGAGGAGAGACCCAGTACTTC. Full variable domain (remainder filled in from reference TRBV29-1 and TRBJ2-5): SAVISQKPSRDICQRGTSLTIQCQVDSQVTMMFWYRQQPGQSLTLIATANQGSEATYESGFVIDKFPISRPNLTFSTLTVSNMSPEDSSIYLCSVEEPRGETQYFGPGTRLLVL.

This chain links TRBV1 with TRBJ1-2. TRBV1 is a pseudogene locus. CDR3 length: 16 residues. CDR3: CTSRFLLVRKTYGYTF. CDR3 sequence (DNA): TGCACCAGCAGATTCTTACTTGTGCGAAAGACCTATGGCTACACCTTC.

This clone was seen just once. The chain employs TRBV21-1 and TRBJ2-7; the D segment call TRBD2 is taken from the table without a DNA check. TRBV21-1 is a documented pseudogene. This CDR3 is 15 amino acids long. The CDR3 region has the DNA TGTGCCAGCAGCAAAACTAGCTTTTACTCCTACGAGCAGTACTTC. Translated, it gives CASSKTSFYSYEQYF.

Comments on this clone: Other nucleotide sequences from this sample produce the same CDR3. V and J are TRBV27 and TRBJ1-5; no firm D call. Germline V gives CDR1 MNHEY, CDR2 SMNVEV (reference sequence). This CDR3 is built from 13 residues. Trimming pared 6 bases from V and 4 bases from J, leaving 10 bases between. The CDR3 DNA follows: TGTGCCAGCAGCCTGACACTGAATCAGCCCCAGCATTTT. Translating gives CASSLTLNQPQHF.

The rearrangement uses TRBV29-1 and TRBJ1-4, with TRBD1 matching 10 bases. V shed 6 bases and J 11 bases; nucleotides not matched to a gene: 6. The CDR3 is made up of 12 amino acids. Germline assignment: CDR1 SQVTM and CDR2 ANQGSEA. DNA of the CDR3: TGCAGCGTCCGGACAGGGGGGGAGAAACTGTTTTTT. It encodes CSVRTGGEKLFF.

The rearrangement joins TRBV7-9 to TRBJ1-5, with TRBD1 as a possible D gene (5 bases). Trimming removed 4 bases at V and 3 bases at J, with 16 bases between. The CDR3 contains 16 residues. Germline lookup yields CDR1 SEHNR and CDR2 FQNEAQ (reference sequence). CDR3 sequence: CASSSGSDRYNQPQHF. The CDR3 region has the DNA TGTGCCAGCAGCTCCGGGAGTGACAGATACAATCAGCCCCAGCATTTT.

This clone was detected only a few times. The chain recombines TRBV28 with TRBJ2-5, with D possibly matching TRBD1 (5 bases). Trimming took 6 bases from V and 6 from J, leaving 20 bases between them. CDR3 length equals 15 residues. CDR1 MDHEN and CDR2 SYDVKM come from the germline V gene. CDR3 coding DNA: TGTGCCAGCAGCATTCTTCAGGGATCGAGAAAGACCCAGTACTTC. This translates into CASSILQGSRKTQYF.

V is TRBV27 and J is TRBJ2-7, with D unclear. V was pared by 3 bases and J by 0 bases, with 6 bases between. The germline V gene encodes CDR1 MNHEY and CDR2 SMNVEV (reference sequence). This CDR3 comprises 13 residues. CDR3 bases: TGTGCCAGCAGTTTCTTTTCCTCCTACGAGCAGTACTTC. It is translated as CASSFFSSYEQYF.

The genes are TRBV4-1 and TRBJ1-2; D remains unclear. The V and J ends lost 0 bases and 0 bases respectively, with 8 bases between them. The CDR3 loop spans 15 amino acids. Germline V CDR1 and CDR2: MGHRA, YSYEKL. The CDR3 reads CASSQDQLANYGYTF. The CDR3, as DNA: TGCGCCAGCAGCCAAGACCAGTTAGCTAACTATGGCTACACCTTC.

This chain uses TRBV19 with TRBJ1-4, with D uncertain. V was shortened by 1 base and J by 5 bases, with 17 bases between the two germline ends. Germline V gives CDR1 LNHDA, CDR2 SQIVND (reference sequence). The CDR3 consists of 17 residues. DNA of the CDR3: TGTGCCAGTAGTATAGCGGCCAGCGCCGTTTCGAATGAAAAACTGTTTTTT. Amino acid sequence: CASSIAASAVSNEKLFF.

V usage is TRBV5-1 and J usage is TRBJ1-1; 9 bases map to TRBD1. The CDR3 runs to 15 residues. The V gene's germline CDR1 is SGHRS and CDR2 YFSETQ. Germline trimming cut 3 bases from V and 3 bases from J; bases unmatched to any gene: 6. The chain's CDR3 is CASSSQGAGDTEAFF. CDR3 nucleotide sequence: TGCGCCAGCAGCTCACAGGGGGCCGGGGACACTGAAGCTTTCTTT. Full variable domain (missing parts from reference TRBV5-1 and TRBJ1-1): KAGVTQTPRYLIKTRGQQVTLSCSPISGHRSVSWYQQTPGQGLQFLFEYFSETQRNKGNFPGRFSGRQFSNSRSEMNVSTLELGDSALYLCASSSQGAGDTEAFFGQGTRLTVV.

V usage is TRBV7-2 and J usage is TRBJ2-5, with D unresolved. In germline, CDR1 is SGHTA, CDR2 FQGNSA. Trimming shortened V by 5 bases and J by 4 bases, and 11 bases separated the two germline ends. CDR3 size: 13 residues. The CDR3 region is CASSTQRLETQYF. The CDR3 DNA follows: TGTGCCAGCAGCACACAGCGTCTAGAGACCCAGTACTTC. Full variable domain (remainder filled in from reference TRBV7-2 and TRBJ2-5): GAGVSQSPSNKVTEKGKDVELRCDPISGHTALYWYRQSLGQGLEFLIYFQGNSAPDKSGLPSDRFSAERTGGSVSTLTIQRTQQEDSAVYLCASSTQRLETQYFGPGTRLLVL.

The J gene is TRBJ2-5, the V gene TRBV29-1; no clear D. The V end lost 7 bases, the J end lost 5 bases, and 11 bases lay between the germline ends. There are 11 residues in the CDR3. CDR1 is SQVTM, CDR2 ANQGSEA, per germline. This CDR3 is CSATRAETQYF. The CDR3 nucleotides read TGCAGCGCCACCCGGGCCGAGACCCAGTACTTC.

V usage is TRBV5-1 and J usage is TRBJ2-1; 11 nucleotides line up with TRBD1. V lost 0 bases and J lost 6; bases outside the gene matches: 5. The CDR3 covers 16 residues. CDR1 and CDR2 (germline): SGHRS, YFSETQ. In DNA, the CDR3 is TGCGCCAGCAGCTTGGGGGACAGGGGGACGGGCAATGAGCAGTTCTTC. This gives the protein CASSLGDRGTGNEQFF. The full variable domain, completed using reference TRBV5-1 and TRBJ2-1, is KAGVTQTPRYLIKTRGQQVTLSCSPISGHRSVSWYQQTPGQGLQFLFEYFSETQRNKGNFPGRFSGRQFSNSRSEMNVSTLELGDSALYLCASSLGDRGTGNEQFFGPGTRLTVL.

V and J are TRBV7-2 and TRBJ1-4, with TRBD1 matching over 7 bases. J was trimmed by 8 bases and V by 1 base; bases with no gene match: 4. Per the germline V gene, CDR1 is SGHTA and CDR2 is FQGNSA. The CDR3 contains 14 residues. The CDR3 nucleotides are TGTGCCAGCAGCTTAGTAGGGGGCGCGGAAAAACTGTTTTTT. Translation: CASSLVGGAEKLFF.

This rearrangement joins TRBV5-1 to TRBJ1-4, with TRBD1 as a possible D gene (5 bases). V lost 1 base to trimming and J lost 6 bases, with 13 bases between them. This CDR3 is built from 15 residues. Germline V gene lookup returns CDR1 SGHRS and CDR2 YFSETQ. The CDR3 here is CASSLQGEGYEKLFF. The DNA of the CDR3 is TGCGCCAGCAGCTTGCAGGGAGAGGGTTATGAAAAACTGTTTTTT.

The chain employs TRBV19 and TRBJ1-1; D not resolved. CDR1 and CDR2 from the germline V gene are LNHDA and SQIVND (reference sequence). V was cut by 2 bases and J by 3 bases, with 13 bases left in between. The CDR3 is 15 amino acids. CDR3 bases: TGTGCCAGTAGTATATTCCCTCCCGAGGACACTGAAGCTTTCTTT. Its translation: CASSIFPPEDTEAFF.

The rearrangement links TRBV18 to TRBJ2-3; 12 bases fit TRBD2. V dropped 6 bases and J dropped 0; count of bases not matched to a gene: 7. CDR3 size: 17 residues. Per the germline V gene, CDR1 is KGHSH and CDR2 is LQKENI. The CDR3 DNA reads as TGTGCCAGCTCGACGTGGACTAGCGGGGATAGCACAGATACGCAGTATTTT. Translation: CASSTWTSGDSTDTQYF.

This clone was seen only once. CDR3 sequence reads: CASSYGAGGALDTQYF. DNA for the CDR3: TGTGCCAGCAGTTACGGAGCGGGAGGGGCCCTGGATACGCAGTATTTT. The rearrangement joins TRBV6-6 to TRBJ2-3, with 10 bases aligning to TRBD2. Germline V gives CDR1 MNHNY, CDR2 SVGAGI (reference sequence). This CDR3 is built from 16 residues. V trimming: 2 bases; J trimming: 6 bases; junction bases outside the gene matches: 8.

The genes are TRBV19 and TRBJ2-1, with TRBD1 as a possible D gene (6 bases). This CDR3 has 14 amino acids. CDR1 is LNHDA, CDR2 SQIVND, per germline (reference sequence). Trimming removed 8 bases at V and 9 bases at J, with 20 bases between. CDR3: CASGLGQATGEQFF. The CDR3 DNA reads TGTGCCAGTGGCCTGGGACAAGCAACGGGTGAGCAGTTCTTC.

The chain links TRBV5-4 to TRBJ2-1; 11 bases are a match to TRBD2. Looked up from germline, CDR1 is SGHNT and CDR2 is YYREEE (reference sequence). The J segment lost 7 bases and the V segment lost 4 bases, leaving 4 bases of the junction unmatched. This CDR3 has 14 residues. This chain's CDR3 is CASSLRTSGNEQFF. CDR3 in DNA: TGTGCCAGCAGCCTTAGGACTAGCGGGAATGAGCAGTTCTTC.